This T cell receptor (beta chain) is drawn from a study of cytomegalovirus exposure and HLA in healthy donors. A multiplex PCR was run with 60 Vbeta primers and 13 Jbeta primers. TCRdb's copy holds only in-frame clones and misses some; the assay was immunoSEQ multiplex PCR. The data contain roughly 130,000 clones, approximately 91% of them singletons. Points on this clone: Its antigen is as yet unknown.

Findings of the study overall: In an earlier analysis, about 87% or about 30%: the productive usage of most TCR beta V segments. Analyzed later, most CMV-associated TCR beta chains appeared HLA-restricted. Other equally common chains were less clonally expanded than HLA-associated TCR beta chains, a later analysis showed.

V shed 4 bases and J shed 3 bases, with 16 bases lying between them. CDR1 and CDR2 from the germline V gene are MDHEN and SYDVKM. The CDR3 consists of 15 residues. Material for sequencing was PBMCs. This receptor was obtained from a middle-aged woman in good health and CMV-seronegative. The chain uses TRBV28 and TRBJ2-7, with TRBD1 as a possible D gene (6 bases). This CDR3 is CASSSSATGNYEQYF. CDR3 sequence (DNA): TGTGCCAGCAGTTCCTCCGCGACAGGCAACTACGAGCAGTACTTC.